This T cell receptor beta chain was captured in a study of T cells after somatic rescue of genetic block. CDR3 size: 17 residues. Here immunoSEQ multiplex PCR was the method, and the copy in TCRdb shows in-frame clones only, minus some. The sample lists 110,000 or so clones; about nine tenths were seen once. The specimen sequenced was peripheral blood mononuclear cells (PBMCs). This clonotype originated in a woman under 30. The rearrangement joins TRBV21-1 to TRBJ2-3; the table's D call, TRBD2, has no DNA check behind it. TRBV21-1 is a pseudogene. The DNA of the CDR3 is TGTGCCAGCAGCAACTACTCGCGGGATATTAACACAGATACGCAGTATTTT. Translating it yields CASSNYSRDINTDTQYF.